This entry lists 8 T cell receptor beta chains sequenced from one sample in a study of CD8+ T cells in alopecia areata. Treatment defined: oral pan-JAK inhibitor, 5-10 mg twice daily. Following RNA extraction, reverse transcription yielded cDNA that acted as the sequencing template. The table came from immunoSEQ multiplex PCR; TCRdb's copy has only in-frame clones and leaves some out. Among about 140,000 clones listed, 75% to 85% were seen once. The specimen comprised CD8+ T cells sorted from blood, sampled at week 4, from a patient treated with tofacitinib. The receptors derive from a human donor with alopecia areata.

The V call is TRBV29-1, the J call TRBJ1-1; TRBD1 aligns across 10 bases. The CDR3 spans 15 residues. Germline V gives CDR1 SQVTM, CDR2 ANQGSEA. The ends lost 5 bases at V and 5 bases at J; junction bases unmatched: 11. The CDR3 DNA follows: TGCAGCGTTTCCGGGACAGGGGTTTGGGATACTGAAGCTTTCTTT. Protein product: CSVSGTGVWDTEAFF.

J is TRBJ2-1 and V is TRBV2; no reliable D call. There are 14 residues in the CDR3. Germline CDR1 is SNHLY and CDR2 is FYNNEI. Trimming pared 4 bases from V and 4 bases from J, leaving 11 bases between. Here the CDR3 DNA reads TGTGCCAGCAGTGCTTTGGGCAGGTACAATGAGCAGTTCTTC. It is translated as CASSALGRYNEQFF. The full variable domain, in which reference TRBV2 and TRBJ2-1 provide the parts outside the CDR3, is EPEVTQTPSHQVTQMGQEVILRCVPISNHLYFYWYRQILGQKVEFLVSFYNNEISEKSEIFDDQFSVERPDGSNFTLKIRSTKLEDSAMYFCASSALGRYNEQFFGPGTRLTVL.

About this clone: Additional DNA sequences in this sample encode the identical CDR3. The gene calls are TRBV4-2 and TRBJ2-7; 8 positions match TRBD1. The germline gives CDR1 LGHNA, CDR2 YNFKEQ. The CDR3 extends over 16 amino acids. The V segment lost 0 bases and the J segment 3 bases; nucleotides outside the gene matches: 7. This CDR3 reads CASSQEGQGASYEQYF. The CDR3 coding sequence is TGTGCCAGCAGCCAAGAAGGGCAGGGGGCGAGCTACGAGCAGTACTTC.

This chain joins TRBV5-8 and TRBJ2-5, with D possibly TRBD2 on 6 matching bases. Trimming took off 0 bases at V and 5 bases at J, with 11 bases between the two ends. Germline CDR1 is SGHTS and CDR2 is YDEGEE. This CDR3 comprises 14 residues. The CDR3 reads CASSLGGVRETQYF. CDR3 nucleotides: TGTGCCAGCAGCTTGGGCGGGGTAAGGGAGACCCAGTACTTC.

This chain links TRBV2 with TRBJ2-3, with D unresolved. The ends were cut back, 0 bases at V and 0 bases at J, with 1 base in the middle. The CDR3 loop spans 13 amino acids. Per germline, CDR1 SNHLY and CDR2 FYNNEI. In DNA, the CDR3 is TGTGCCAGCAGTGAAGCGAGCACAGATACGCAGTATTTT. This codes for CASSEASTDTQYF.

The chain combines TRBV27 with TRBJ2-7; TRBD1 matches at 7 bases. Per the germline V gene, CDR1 is MNHEY and CDR2 is SMNVEV (reference sequence). The CDR3 extends over 14 amino acids. V lost 3 bases and J lost 3; bases outside the gene matches: 5. The CDR3 is CASSFARQGYEQYF. The DNA of the CDR3 is TGTGCCAGCAGTTTCGCCAGACAGGGCTACGAGCAGTACTTC.

The chain combines TRBV29-1 with TRBJ2-1; 13 bases fit TRBD2. Germline CDR1 SQVTM, CDR2 ANQGSEA. The CDR3 consists of 15 residues. J was trimmed by 8 bases and V by 5 bases; bases with no gene match: 9. The CDR3 loop reads CSVTLLAGGRDEQFF. The CDR3, as DNA: TGCAGCGTTACACTACTAGCGGGGGGGAGGGATGAGCAGTTCTTC.

This clone was counted once. The chain has TRBV27 and TRBJ2-1; perhaps TRBD2 as D (5 bases). The CDR3 has 15 residues. Trimming cost V 2 bases and J 0 bases, with 8 bases left between them. CDR1 and CDR2 from the germline V gene are MNHEY and SMNVEV (reference sequence). CDR3 region: CASSLAGSSYNEQFF. The CDR3 DNA is TGTGCCAGCAGTTTAGCGGGTAGCTCCTACAATGAGCAGTTCTTC.